This TCR beta chain came from a study of T cells in Graves' hyperthyroidism and ophthalmopathy. Study-level background: Prior to any treatment, at the point of initial diagnosis, peripheral blood was collected.

The germline V gene has CDR1 MDHEN and CDR2 SYDVKM. With 3 bases removed from V and 15 bases from J, the gap between germline ends came to 15 bases. The CDR3 is 12 amino acids. Amplification yielded TCR beta CDR3 regions, with RNA transcripts as the source. First-round RT-PCR of the TCR CDR3 relied on the HTBI primer set. TCRdb re-called the multiplex PCR reads with MiXCR, one entry per CDR3 protein. The sample holds under 800,000 distinct CDR3 sequences, around 15% seen once. Diagnostic assessment was based on clinical symptoms, serum thyroxine and TRAb, thyroid ultrasound and orbital computed tomography. This clonotype was counted only a few times.

What was sequenced was blood. The chain carries TRBV28 and TRBJ2-1, with D perhaps TRBD2 (5 bases). This TCR derives from a woman aged 18 to 35 with Graves' hyperthyroidism. Written as DNA, the CDR3 is TGTGCCAGCAGTTTCCTCCGGGATGGGAGGTTCTTC. It specifies CASSFLRDGRFF. Full variable domain (remainder filled in from reference TRBV28 and TRBJ2-1): DVKVTQSSRYLVKRTGEKVFLECVQDMDHENMFWYRQDPGLGLRLIYFSYDVKMKEKGDIPEGYSVSREKKERFSLILESASTNQTSMYLCASSFLRDGRFFGPGTRLTVL.